This passage covers 18 T cell receptor beta chains from one sample sequenced in a study of neurological immune-mediated disorders. MiXCR, applied by TCRdb to the 5' RACE reads, yields one record per CDR3 protein. The sample includes approximately 31,000 distinct CDR3 sequences, about 13% of them seen just once. This sample's time point: longitudinal time-point 2. Sequencing used PBMCs. These receptor sequences come from a woman in her 40s in good health.

This clonotype appeared many times. V usage is TRBV20-1 and J usage is TRBJ1-1; D uncertain. Germline CDR1 is DFQATT and CDR2 is SNEGSKA (reference sequence). The CDR3 consists of 15 residues. Deletions cut 0 bases from V and 0 bases from J, with 11 bases between. The CDR3 reads CSAREGGGLNTEAFF. CDR3 nucleotides: TGCAGTGCTAGAGAAGGTGGAGGTTTGAACACTGAAGCTTTCTTT.

This clonotype was seen many times. The rearrangement links TRBV3-1 to TRBJ2-3; 7 bases are shared with TRBD1. Looked up from germline, CDR1 is LGHDT and CDR2 is YNNKEL (reference sequence). The CDR3 is 13 amino acids. Unmatched junction bases numbered 4, after V lost 4 bases and J lost 6 bases. The CDR3 region is CASSPTGADTQYF. In nucleotides, the CDR3 is TGTGCCAGCAGCCCTACAGGGGCGGATACGCAGTATTTT.

This clonotype was seen ten or more times. V gene TRBV7-3 combines with J gene TRBJ2-3, with 14 bases matching TRBD2. V dropped 5 bases and J dropped 15; count of bases not matched to a gene: 10. CDR1 and CDR2 (germline): SGHTA, FQGTGA. The CDR3 is 14 amino acids. The CDR3 coding sequence is TGTGCCAGCAGCGTCTATGGGACTAGCGGGAGTGTTTATTTT. Its protein product is CASSVYGTSGSVYF.

This clonotype has ten or more counts. The chain combines TRBV7-2 with TRBJ2-1; 10 positions agree with TRBD1. The CDR3 spans 16 residues. Trimming at V came to 6 bases and at J to 4 bases, leaving 9 bases not matched to a gene. Germline CDR1 SGHTA, CDR2 FQGNSA. The CDR3 region is CASSRWGQGQYNEQFF. The CDR3 DNA is TGTGCCAGCAGTCGTTGGGGACAGGGGCAATACAATGAGCAGTTCTTC.

V is TRBV30 and J is TRBJ2-5; D not resolved. V lost 0 bases and J 4 bases, leaving 6 bases between the germline ends. CDR3 length: 12 amino acids. Germline CDR1 and CDR2: GTSNPN and SVGIG (reference sequence). The CDR3 loop is CAWSVNRETQYF. In nucleotides, the CDR3 is TGTGCCTGGAGTGTAAATAGAGAGACCCAGTACTTC.

This clonotype has ten or more counts. The chain recombines TRBV20-1 with TRBJ1-1; possible D gene TRBD1, 6 bases. The V and J ends lost 0 bases and 1 base respectively, with 12 bases between them. CDR1 DFQATT and CDR2 SNEGSKA come from the germline V gene (reference sequence). The CDR3 contains 15 residues. This CDR3 is CSARERGMWNTEAFF. The CDR3 DNA is TGCAGTGCTAGAGAAAGGGGGATGTGGAACACTGAAGCTTTCTTT.

By its share, this clonotype is medium-sized. The chain couples TRBV10-3 to TRBJ2-3, with D maybe TRBD1 (5 bases). This CDR3 is built from 17 residues. Germline loops: CDR1 ENHRY, CDR2 SYGVKD. The V end was cut by 0 bases, the J end by 2 bases, with 15 bases between. CDR3 region: CAISESQGLRFTDTQYF. CDR3 DNA: TGTGCCATCAGTGAGTCCCAGGGTTTGCGGTTCACAGATACGCAGTATTTT.

This clonotype occurred many times. The gene calls are TRBV5-1 and TRBJ2-7, with 15 bases matching TRBD2. The CDR3 length is 19 residues. V lost 4 bases to trimming and J lost 6 bases; unmatched junction nucleotides: 17. The germline V gene encodes CDR1 SGHRS and CDR2 YFSETQ. The CDR3 loop reads CASSRDGLAGGIPLVEQYF. The CDR3, as DNA: TGCGCCAGCAGCCGGGATGGACTAGCGGGAGGGATACCCCTCGTCGAGCAGTACTTC.

The sample holds a few counts of this clonotype. The chain joins TRBV18 to TRBJ1-1; D might be TRBD1 (5 bases). Between the trimmed V and J ends, which lost 6 bases and 1 base, there was a span of 24 bases. Per the germline V gene, CDR1 is KGHSH and CDR2 is LQKENI. CDR3 length equals 18 residues. CDR3 sequence reads: CASSPNDITGTWNTEAFF. The CDR3, as DNA: TGTGCCAGCTCCCCAAACGATATAACCGGGACCTGGAACACTGAAGCTTTCTTT. The full variable domain, in which reference TRBV18 and TRBJ1-1 provide the parts outside the CDR3, is NAGVMQNPRHLVRRRGQEARLRCSPMKGHSHVYWYRQLPEEGLKFMVYLQKENIIDESGMPKERFSAEFPKEGPSILRIQQVVRGDSAAYFCASSPNDITGTWNTEAFFGQGTRLTVV.

This clonotype was observed at least ten times. The chain links TRBV3-1 to TRBJ2-3; 9 bases are a match to TRBD2. The V and J ends lost 1 base and 2 bases, in that order; junction bases with no gene match: 4. The CDR3 covers 16 residues. Germline CDR1 reads LGHDT; CDR2 reads YNNKEL (reference sequence). The CDR3 nucleotides are TGTGCCAGCAGCCAAGGGACTAGCGATCCCACAGATACGCAGTATTTT. This gives the protein CASSQGTSDPTDTQYF.

This clonotype was recorded many times. The rearrangement joins TRBV4-3 to TRBJ2-7, with 7 bases matching TRBD1. With 0 bases clipped from V and 5 bases from J, the junction kept 13 bases outside the gene matches. CDR1 is LGHNA and CDR2 is YSLEER in the germline V gene. The CDR3 consists of 17 residues. The CDR3 sequence: CASSQDLRETGHHEQYF. CDR3 bases: TGCGCCAGCAGCCAAGATCTTAGGGAGACAGGGCACCACGAGCAGTACTTC.

This clonotype was observed at least ten times. The V call is TRBV12-3 or TRBV12-4, the J call TRBJ2-1; D is undetermined. The ends were cut back, 0 bases at V and 8 bases at J, with 11 bases in the middle. The CDR3 is 14 amino acids. This chain's CDR3 is CASSLALQEDEQFF. CDR3 sequence (DNA): TGTGCCAGCAGTTTAGCGTTGCAAGAGGATGAGCAGTTCTTC.

This sequence joins TRBV7-2 and TRBJ1-4; TRBD1 is a possible D gene (5 bases). Per germline, CDR1 SGHTA and CDR2 FQGNSA. The CDR3 sequence is 15 residues long. V lost 4 bases and J 5 bases, leaving 14 bases between the germline ends. DNA of the CDR3: TGTGCCAGCAGCTACACTGCGGGACTAAATGAAAAACTGTTTTTT. Its protein product is CASSYTAGLNEKLFF.

This clonotype occurred many times. This chain connects TRBV7-2 to TRBJ1-1; D is unresolved. V shed 4 bases and J shed 1 base, with 10 bases lying between them. This CDR3 region has 14 residues. CDR1 and CDR2 from the germline V gene are SGHTA and FQGNSA. The CDR3 coding sequence is TGTGCCAGCAGCTCCTGGGATCAGAACACTGAAGCTTTCTTT. Its protein product is CASSSWDQNTEAFF.

This clonotype was detected many times. The rearrangement uses TRBV5-1 and TRBJ2-7; 10 bases fit TRBD1. CDR1 and CDR2 (germline): SGHRS, YFSETQ. This CDR3 comprises 16 residues. With 4 bases clipped from V and 2 bases from J, the junction kept 9 bases outside the gene matches. In nucleotides, the CDR3 is TGCGCCAGCAGCCCAAGGACAGGGGGTCCTACCTACGAGCAGTACTTC. This gives the protein CASSPRTGGPTYEQYF.

This clonotype was seen at least ten times. The chain joins TRBV7-2 to TRBJ1-5; D ambiguous. Germline V CDR1 and CDR2: SGHTA, FQGNSA. The CDR3 consists of 14 residues. Trimming removed 6 bases at V and 1 base at J, with 10 bases between. The CDR3 sequence: CASSQDVSNQPQHF. The CDR3 bases are TGTGCCAGCAGTCAGGACGTAAGCAATCAGCCCCAGCATTTT.

This clonotype turned up a few times. A much larger clone is a single base away; this may be a read error. The rearrangement links TRBV5-4 to TRBJ2-1; D is perhaps TRBD1 (5 bases). The CDR3 is 15 amino acids. Germline values: CDR1 SGHNT, CDR2 YYREEE (reference sequence). Trimming cost V 0 bases and J 14 bases, with 21 bases left between them. CDR3 in amino acids: CASSLGAPGKGEKFF. The CDR3 DNA reads TGTGCCAGCAGCTTGGGCGCTCCAGGGAAAGGCGAGAAGTTCTTC.

This clonotype showed up many times. This chain links TRBV7-8 with TRBJ2-3, with 12 positions matching TRBD2. The ends lost 5 bases at V and 0 bases at J; junction bases unmatched: 9. CDR1 and CDR2 (germline): SGHVS, FQNEAQ. The CDR3 is 18 amino acids. In DNA, the CDR3 is TGTGCCAGCAGCGTCTTGACTAGCGGGGGTACTAGCACAGATACGCAGTATTTT. This codes for CASSVLTSGGTSTDTQYF.